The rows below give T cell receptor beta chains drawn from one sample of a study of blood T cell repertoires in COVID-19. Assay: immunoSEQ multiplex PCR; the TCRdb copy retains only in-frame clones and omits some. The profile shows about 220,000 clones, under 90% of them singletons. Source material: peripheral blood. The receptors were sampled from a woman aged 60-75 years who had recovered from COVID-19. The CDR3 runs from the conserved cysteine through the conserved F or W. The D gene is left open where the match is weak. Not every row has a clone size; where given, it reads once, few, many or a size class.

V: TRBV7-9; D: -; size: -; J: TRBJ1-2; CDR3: CASSLEQAYGYTF; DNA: TGTGCCAGCAGCTTAGAACAGGCCTATGGCTACACCTTC
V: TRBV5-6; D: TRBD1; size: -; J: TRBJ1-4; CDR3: CASSYGQGTTNEKLFF; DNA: TGTGCCAGCAGCTATGGACAGGGAACAACTAATGAAAAACTGTTTTTT
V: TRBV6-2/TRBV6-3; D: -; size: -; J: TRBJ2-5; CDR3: CASSRGETQYF; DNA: TGTGCCAGCAGCCGAGGAGAGACCCAGTACTTC
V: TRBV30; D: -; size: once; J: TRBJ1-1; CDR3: CAWSKGRAGPTEAFF; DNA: TGTGCCTGGAGTAAGGGGAGGGCAGGACCCACTGAAGCTTTCTTT
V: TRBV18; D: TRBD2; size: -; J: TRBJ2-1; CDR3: CASSLLAVGNEQFF; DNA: TGTGCCAGCTCATTACTAGCGGTTGGTAATGAGCAGTTCTTC
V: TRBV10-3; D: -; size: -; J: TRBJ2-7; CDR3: CATLSRDEQYF; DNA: TGTGCCACCCTCAGCCGGGACGAGCAGTACTTC
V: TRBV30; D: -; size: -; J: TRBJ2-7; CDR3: CAWSVQGGAYEQYF; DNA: TGTGCCTGGAGTGTACAAGGGGGGGCCTACGAGCAGTACTTC
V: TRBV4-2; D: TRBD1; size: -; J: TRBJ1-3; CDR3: CASSPNRGEGGNTIYF; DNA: TGTGCCAGCAGCCCAAACAGGGGGGAGGGTGGAAACACCATATATTTT
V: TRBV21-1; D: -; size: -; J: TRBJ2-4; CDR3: CASSKETGLAKNIQYF; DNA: TGTGCCAGCAGCAAAGAGACGGGTTTGGCCAAAAACATTCAGTACTTC
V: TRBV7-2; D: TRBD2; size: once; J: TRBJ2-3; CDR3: CASSLAGGRTDTQYF; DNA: TGTGCCAGCTCTCTAGCGGGGGGGCGGACAGATACGCAGTATTTT
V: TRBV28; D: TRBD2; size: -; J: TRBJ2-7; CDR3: CASSLGLAGAYEQYF; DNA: TGTGCCAGCAGTTTAGGACTAGCGGGGGCCTACGAGCAGTACTTC
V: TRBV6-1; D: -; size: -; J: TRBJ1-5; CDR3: CASSEARARTQPQHF; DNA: TGTGCCAGCAGTGAAGCGAGGGCACGGACTCAGCCCCAGCATTTT
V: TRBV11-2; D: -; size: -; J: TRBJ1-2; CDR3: CASSGLVERGGYTF; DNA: TGTGCCAGCAGCGGATTAGTGGAGAGAGGGGGCTACACCTTC
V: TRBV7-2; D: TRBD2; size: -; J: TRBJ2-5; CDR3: CASSSSGGTSQETQYF; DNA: TGTGCCAGCAGCTCTAGCGGGGGGACCTCTCAAGAGACCCAGTACTTC
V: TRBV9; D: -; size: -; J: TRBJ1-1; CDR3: CASSVGQGIGSEAFF; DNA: TGTGCCAGCAGCGTAGGGCAGGGGATCGGCTCTGAAGCTTTCTTT
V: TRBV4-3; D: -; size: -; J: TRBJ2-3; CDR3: CASSQVNNRVDTQYF; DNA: TGCGCCAGCAGCCAAGTTAATAACAGGGTAGATACGCAGTATTTT
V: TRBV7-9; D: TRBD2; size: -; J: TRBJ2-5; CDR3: CASSSRTSPETQYF; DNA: TGTGCCAGCAGCTCTAGGACTAGTCCTGAGACCCAGTACTTC
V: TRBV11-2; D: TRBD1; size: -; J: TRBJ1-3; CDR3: CASSRQGSGNTIYF; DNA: TGTGCCAGCAGCCGACAGGGCTCGGGAAACACCATATATTTT
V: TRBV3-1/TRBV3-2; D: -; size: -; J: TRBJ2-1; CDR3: CASSQDTGYYNEQFF; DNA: TGTGCCAGCAGCCAAGATACAGGTTACTACAATGAGCAGTTCTTC
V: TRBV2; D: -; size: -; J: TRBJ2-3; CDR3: CASSERVLVSDTQYF; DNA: TGTGCCAGCAGTGAGAGAGTGCTAGTATCTGATACGCAGTATTTT
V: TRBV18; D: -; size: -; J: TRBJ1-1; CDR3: CASSATPRADTEAFF; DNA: TGTGCCAGCTCAGCGACCCCCAGGGCGGATACTGAAGCTTTCTTT
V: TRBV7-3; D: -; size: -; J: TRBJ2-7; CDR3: CASSLGAEQYF; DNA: TGTGCCAGCAGCTTAGGAGCCGAGCAGTACTTC
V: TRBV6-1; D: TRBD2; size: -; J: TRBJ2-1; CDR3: CASSESGGAYNEQFF; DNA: TGTGCCAGCAGTGAGAGCGGGGGGGCCTACAATGAGCAGTTCTTC
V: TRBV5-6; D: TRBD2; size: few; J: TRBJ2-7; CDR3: CATSAGEGYEQYF; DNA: TGTGCCACGTCGGCGGGGGAAGGATACGAGCAGTACTTC
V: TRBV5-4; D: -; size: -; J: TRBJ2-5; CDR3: CASSSERTRGETQYF; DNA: TGTGCCAGCAGCTCGGAAAGGACCAGGGGAGAGACCCAGTACTTC
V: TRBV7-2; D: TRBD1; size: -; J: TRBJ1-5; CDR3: CASSSQGGGNQPQHF; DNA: TGTGCCAGCAGCTCTCAGGGGGGAGGCAATCAGCCCCAGCATTTT
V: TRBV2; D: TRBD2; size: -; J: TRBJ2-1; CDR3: CASSELAGYNEQFF; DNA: TGTGCCAGCAGTGAACTAGCGGGGTACAATGAGCAGTTCTTC
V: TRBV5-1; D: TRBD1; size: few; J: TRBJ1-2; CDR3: CASSLEGRGVGGYTF; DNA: TGCGCCAGCAGCTTGGAAGGCAGGGGGGTTGGCGGCTACACCTTC
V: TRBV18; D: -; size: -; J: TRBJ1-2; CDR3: CASSPRQVYDGYTF; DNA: TGTGCCAGCTCACCCCGACAGGTTTACGATGGCTACACCTTC
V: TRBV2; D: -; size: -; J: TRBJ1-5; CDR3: CASSEGGRGTQPQHF; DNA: TGTGCCAGCAGTGAGGGGGGGCGCGGAACTCAGCCCCAGCATTTT
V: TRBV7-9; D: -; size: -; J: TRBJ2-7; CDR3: CASSPMSGGLYEQYF; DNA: TGTGCCAGCAGCCCTATGAGCGGCGGCCTTTACGAGCAGTACTTC
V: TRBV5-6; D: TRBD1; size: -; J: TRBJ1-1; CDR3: CASSPDRVAEAFF; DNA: TGTGCCAGCAGCCCGGACAGGGTGGCTGAAGCTTTCTTT
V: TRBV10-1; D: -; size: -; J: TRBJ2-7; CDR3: CASSEFSFGGRVVAEQYF; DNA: TGCGCCAGCAGTGAATTTTCGTTTGGGGGCAGGGTAGTGGCCGAGCAGTACTTC
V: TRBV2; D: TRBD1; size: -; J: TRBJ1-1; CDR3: CASSRDSEAFF; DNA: TGTGCCAGCAGTCGGGACAGTGAAGCTTTCTTT
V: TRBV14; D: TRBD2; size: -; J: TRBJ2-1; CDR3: CASSRLAGGYNEQFF; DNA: TGTGCCAGCAGCCGACTAGCGGGGGGATACAATGAGCAGTTCTTC
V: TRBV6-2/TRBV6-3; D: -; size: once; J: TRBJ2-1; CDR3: CASSRSPWRGYSYNEQFF; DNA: TGTGCCAGCAGCCGTTCGCCATGGCGGGGTTACTCCTACAATGAGCAGTTCTTC
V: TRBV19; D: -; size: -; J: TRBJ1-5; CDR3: CASINGGAYYSNQPQHF; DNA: TGTGCCAGTATCAATGGAGGGGCCTATTATAGCAATCAGCCCCAGCATTTT
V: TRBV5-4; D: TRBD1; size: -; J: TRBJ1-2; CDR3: CASSLQGAGYGYTF; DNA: TGTGCCAGCAGCTTACAGGGGGCTGGCTATGGCTACACCTTC
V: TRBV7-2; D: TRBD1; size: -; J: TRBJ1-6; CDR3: CASSFVQGAASALHF; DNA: TGTGCCAGCAGCTTCGTCCAGGGGGCCGCTAGCGCCCTCCACTTT
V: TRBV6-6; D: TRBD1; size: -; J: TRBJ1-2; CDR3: CASSYSKQGSRYTF; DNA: TGTGCCAGCAGTTACTCGAAACAGGGGAGCCGCTACACCTTC
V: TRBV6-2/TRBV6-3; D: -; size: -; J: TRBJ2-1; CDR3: CASSTSPEQFF; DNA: TGTGCCAGCAGTACCAGTCCTGAGCAGTTCTTC
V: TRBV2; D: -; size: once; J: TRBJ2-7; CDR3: CASSEGSLAYEQYF; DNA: TGTGCCAGCAGTGAAGGGTCTCTAGCCTACGAGCAGTACTTC
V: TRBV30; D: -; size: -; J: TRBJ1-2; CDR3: CAWSGGIYGYTF; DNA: TGTGCCTGGAGTGGCGGGATCTATGGCTACACCTTC
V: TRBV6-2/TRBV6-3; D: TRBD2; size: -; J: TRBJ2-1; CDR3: CASSPRTSGEGNEQFF; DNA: TGTGCCAGCAGTCCCCGGACTAGCGGGGAGGGCAATGAGCAGTTCTTC
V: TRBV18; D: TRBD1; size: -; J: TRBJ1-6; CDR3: CASSSRQGGDSPLHF; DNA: TGTGCCAGCTCATCTAGACAGGGTGGTGATTCACCCCTCCACTTT
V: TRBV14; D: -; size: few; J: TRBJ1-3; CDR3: CASSQYTSLGNTIYF; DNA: TGTGCCAGCAGCCAATATACTTCCCTTGGAAACACCATATATTTT
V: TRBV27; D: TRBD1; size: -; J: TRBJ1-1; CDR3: CASRITGGTEAFF; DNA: TGTGCCAGCAGGATCACAGGGGGCACTGAAGCTTTCTTT
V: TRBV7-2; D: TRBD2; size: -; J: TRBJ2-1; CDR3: CASSLASGVSYNEQFF; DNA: TGTGCCAGCAGCTTAGCTAGCGGGGTCTCCTACAATGAGCAGTTCTTC
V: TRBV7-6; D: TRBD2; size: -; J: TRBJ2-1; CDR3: CASSLVSSGENEQFF; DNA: TGTGCCAGCAGCTTAGTGTCTAGCGGGGAGAATGAGCAGTTCTTC
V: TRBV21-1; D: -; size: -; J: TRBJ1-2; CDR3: CATDRGENYGYTF; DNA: TGTGCCACCGACAGGGGGGAAAACTATGGCTACACCTTC
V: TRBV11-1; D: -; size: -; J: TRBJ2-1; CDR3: CASSLRGYSYNEQFF; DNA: TGTGCCAGCAGCTTACGGGGGTACTCCTACAATGAGCAGTTCTTC
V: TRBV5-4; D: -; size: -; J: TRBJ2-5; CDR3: CASSWIGGETQYF; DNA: TGTGCCAGCAGCTGGATCGGAGGGGAGACCCAGTACTTC
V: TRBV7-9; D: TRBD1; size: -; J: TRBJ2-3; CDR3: CASGGGDRAPRGSQYF; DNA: TGTGCCAGCGGAGGCGGAGACAGGGCCCCCCGCGGCTCGCAGTATTTT
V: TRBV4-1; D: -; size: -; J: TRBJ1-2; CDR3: CASRRRMGEDRYGYTF; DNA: TGCGCCAGCAGAAGACGTATGGGGGAGGATCGCTATGGCTACACCTTC
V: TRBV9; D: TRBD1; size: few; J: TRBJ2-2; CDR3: CASSGTGATGELFF; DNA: TGTGCCAGCAGCGGGACAGGGGCCACCGGGGAGCTGTTTTTT
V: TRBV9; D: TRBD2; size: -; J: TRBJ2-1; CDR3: CASSASGTSGLGEFF; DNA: TGTGCCAGCAGCGCCTCCGGGACTAGCGGGTTGGGGGAGTTCTTC
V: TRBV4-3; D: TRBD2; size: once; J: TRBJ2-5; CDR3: CASSQRLAGGQRGFQETQYF; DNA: TGCGCCAGCAGCCAACGGCTAGCGGGGGGGCAGAGAGGATTCCAAGAGACCCAGTACTTC
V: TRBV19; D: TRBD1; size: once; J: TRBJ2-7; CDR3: CASSPKTGSYEQYF; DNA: TGTGCCAGTAGTCCGAAGACAGGGTCCTACGAGCAGTACTTC
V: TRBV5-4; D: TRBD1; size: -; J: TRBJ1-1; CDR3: CASSFSHTGVTEAFF; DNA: TGTGCCAGCAGCTTTTCCCACACAGGGGTCACTGAAGCTTTCTTT